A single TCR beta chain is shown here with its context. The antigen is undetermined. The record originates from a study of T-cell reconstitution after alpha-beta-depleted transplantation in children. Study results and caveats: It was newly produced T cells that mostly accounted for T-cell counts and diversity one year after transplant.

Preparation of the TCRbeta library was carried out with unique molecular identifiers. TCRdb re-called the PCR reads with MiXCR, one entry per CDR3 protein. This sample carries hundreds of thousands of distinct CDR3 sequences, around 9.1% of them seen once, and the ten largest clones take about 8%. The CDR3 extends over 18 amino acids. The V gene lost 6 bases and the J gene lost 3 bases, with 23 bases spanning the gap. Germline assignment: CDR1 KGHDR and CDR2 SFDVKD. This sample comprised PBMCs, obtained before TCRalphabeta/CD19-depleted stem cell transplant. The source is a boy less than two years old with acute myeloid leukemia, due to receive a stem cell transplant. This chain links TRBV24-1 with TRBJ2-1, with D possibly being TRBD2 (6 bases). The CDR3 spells CATSSSTPRENRYNEQFF. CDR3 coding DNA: TGTGCCACCAGTTCAAGTACACCCCGGGAGAATCGCTACAATGAGCAGTTCTTC.